These 4 T cell receptor beta chains were sequenced from one sample in a study of OX40 agonist ivuxolimab in advanced cancers. Method: immunoSEQ multiplex PCR; TCRdb's copy keeps in-frame clones and lacks some. The sample lists 70,000 to 95,000 clones; around 92% were seen once. The starting material was CD4+ or CD8+ T cells sorted from blood, obtained in a trial of the OX40 agonist ivuxolimab. The source of these receptors is an adult with an advanced solid tumor such as melanoma, head and neck, liver or kidney cancer.

V usage is TRBV28 and J usage is TRBJ2-3, with TRBD2 matching 8 bases. V was clipped by 5 bases and J by 2 bases; unmatched bases: 6. Looked up from germline, CDR1 is MDHEN and CDR2 is SYDVKM. The CDR3 is made up of 15 amino acids. The CDR3 region is CASSPGTSLTDTQYF. The CDR3 DNA sequence: TGTGCCAGCAGTCCAGGGACTAGTCTCACAGATACGCAGTATTTT.

In this sample, this clone turned up once. The chain carries TRBV5-5 and TRBJ2-7; the D is unclear. The CDR3 sequence is 12 residues long. V lost 1 base and J lost 5, with 7 bases in between. Germline CDR1 and CDR2: SGHKS and YYEKEE (reference sequence). The CDR3 region is CASSLIANEQYF. In DNA form, the CDR3 reads TGTGCCAGCAGCTTGATCGCGAACGAGCAGTACTTC.

The DNA of the CDR3 is TGTGCCAGTAGTATAATGGGCGGCACAGATACGCAGTATTTT. This encodes CASSIMGGTDTQYF. The chain combines TRBV19 with TRBJ2-3; D call uncertain. Trimming pared 2 bases from V and 1 base from J, leaving 7 bases between. CDR1 and CDR2 (germline): LNHDA, SQIVND (reference sequence). This CDR3 region has 14 residues.

The chain uses TRBV28 and TRBJ2-7, with D possibly matching TRBD2 (6 bases). Germline V lookup: CDR1 MDHEN, CDR2 SYDVKM. Trimming removed 5 bases from V and 3 bases from J, with 14 bases in between. This CDR3 region has 14 residues. CDR3 bases: TGTGCCAGCAGTCGCCGAGGAGGGGTCTACGAGCAGTACTTC. Its protein product is CASSRRGGVYEQYF. The full variable domain, completed using reference TRBV28 and TRBJ2-7, is DVKVTQSSRYLVKRTGEKVFLECVQDMDHENMFWYRQDPGLGLRLIYFSYDVKMKEKGDIPEGYSVSREKKERFSLILESASTNQTSMYLCASSRRGGVYEQYFGPGTRLTVT.